The 22 T cell receptor beta chains reported below all come from one sample, sequenced in a study of identical twins. TCRdb independently ran MiXCR on the 5' RACE reads; one entry per CDR3 protein. The table shows 150,000 or so distinct CDR3 sequences, with approximately 4% occurring only once. The sequencing sample was made of memory T cells sorted from blood. These TCRs come from a young man in good health.

This clonotype has a count of ten or more. The J gene is TRBJ2-3, the V gene TRBV5-1, with a weak D call TRBD1 (5 bases). The CDR3 consists of 14 residues. Germline CDR1 reads SGHRS; CDR2 reads YFSETQ. Deletions cut 1 base from V and 4 bases from J, with 10 bases between. CDR3 in DNA: TGCGCCAGCAGCTTGAGTCAGGGTGCAGATACGCAGTATTTT. Protein product: CASSLSQGADTQYF.

In this sample, this clonotype turned up many times. The rearrangement links TRBV5-1 to TRBJ2-1, with TRBD2 matching over 7 bases. Trimming cost V 4 bases and J 2 bases; bases outside gene matches: 6. CDR3 length equals 15 residues. The germline V gene encodes CDR1 SGHRS and CDR2 YFSETQ. CDR3 region: CASSQASGTYNEQFF. CDR3 DNA: TGCGCCAGCAGCCAAGCTAGCGGCACCTACAATGAGCAGTTCTTC. Full variable domain (missing parts from reference TRBV5-1 and TRBJ2-1): KAGVTQTPRYLIKTRGQQVTLSCSPISGHRSVSWYQQTPGQGLQFLFEYFSETQRNKGNFPGRFSGRQFSNSRSEMNVSTLELGDSALYLCASSQASGTYNEQFFGPGTRLTVL.

This clonotype was detected ten times or more. The V gene is TRBV3-1, the J gene TRBJ2-1, with 9 bases that match TRBD2. V shed 1 base, J shed 9 bases, and the junction held 10 bases outside the gene matches. Germline lookup yields CDR1 LGHDT and CDR2 YNNKEL (reference sequence). This CDR3 region has 16 residues. The CDR3, as DNA: TGTGCCAGCAGCCAAGGGGGCGGCGGGAGGGCCGGTGAGCAGTTCTTC. This encodes CASSQGGGGRAGEQFF.

This clonotype was found a few times. The chain is built from TRBV19 and TRBJ2-5; no firm D call. Looked up from germline, CDR1 is LNHDA and CDR2 is SQIVND (reference sequence). The CDR3 is made up of 14 amino acids. The germline V and J ends were trimmed by 4 bases and 2 bases, with 11 bases remaining between them. The CDR3 DNA is TGTGCCAGTAGTAGTCGACGGAGTCAAGAGACCCAGTACTTC. This gives the protein CASSSRRSQETQYF.

In its sample, this clonotype was seen once. A read error may explain this, as a much larger clone is one base away. In nucleotides, the CDR3 is TGCAGTGCTAAAAGACACACGCCCCAAGAGACCCAGTACTTC. Translation gives CSAKRHTPQETQYF. The chain is built from TRBV20-1 and TRBJ2-5, with D unclear. With 4 bases removed from V and 1 base from J, the gap between germline ends came to 13 bases. The CDR3 has 14 amino acids. CDR1 and CDR2 (germline): DFQATT, SNEGSKA (reference sequence).

This clonotype was seen many times. V usage is TRBV7-2 and J usage is TRBJ2-7; 8 bases agree with TRBD1. Germline trimming cut 1 base from V and 5 bases from J; bases unmatched to any gene: 7. Germline V gene sequence: CDR1 SGHTA, CDR2 FQGNSA. CDR3 length: 15 amino acids. CDR3 DNA sequence: TGTGCCAGCAGCTTAGGGGGACAGGTAGGGGACGAGCAGTACGTC. It encodes CASSLGGQVGDEQYV.

This clonotype was seen repeatedly, ten times or more. The chain joins TRBV20-1 to TRBJ2-1; D tentatively fits TRBD1 or TRBD2 (5 bases each). The V and J ends lost 5 bases and 5 bases respectively, with 7 bases between them. The CDR3 is made up of 11 amino acids. The germline V gene has CDR1 DFQATT and CDR2 SNEGSKA (reference sequence). The CDR3 sequence: CSAGTHNEQFF. The CDR3 region has the DNA TGCAGTGCTGGGACGCACAATGAGCAGTTCTTC.

This clonotype was counted at least ten times. The gene calls are TRBV12-3 or TRBV12-4 and TRBJ1-1; 7 nucleotides agree with TRBD1. This CDR3 has 11 amino acids. After removal of 7 bases from V and 9 bases from J, the junction contained 5 bases not matched to a gene. DNA of the CDR3: TGTGCCAGCATCCGGACAGGAAAAGCTTTCTTT. Residues: CASIRTGKAFF.

The sample holds a few counts of this clonotype. The V call is TRBV19, the J call TRBJ2-5, with a possible D match to TRBD1 (5 bases). The CDR3 length is 14 residues. V lost 5 bases, J lost 8 bases, and 18 bases lay in between. Germline V gives CDR1 LNHDA, CDR2 SQIVND (reference sequence). The CDR3, as DNA: TGTGCCAGTAGTCTGCAGCTAGGGGTCGAAACCCAGTACTTC. Amino acid sequence: CASSLQLGVETQYF.

This clonotype came up many times. The chain carries TRBV5-1 and TRBJ2-1; 9 bases agree with TRBD2. V trimming: 1 base; J trimming: 9 bases; junction bases outside the gene matches: 8. CDR1 and CDR2 (germline): SGHRS, YFSETQ. The CDR3 runs 15 residues. The CDR3 nucleotides are TGCGCCAGCAGCTTGAGGGCGGGAGGGCCCCTTGAGCAGTTCTTC. It specifies CASSLRAGGPLEQFF.

This clonotype was seen at least ten times. The chain uses TRBV7-9 and TRBJ2-7, with unresolved D. Germline V CDR1 and CDR2: SEHNR, FQNEAQ (reference sequence). The CDR3 runs 13 residues. The V gene lost 5 bases and the J gene lost 2 bases, with 10 bases spanning the gap. The CDR3 is CASSSIQTYEQYF. DNA for the CDR3: TGTGCCAGCAGCAGTATTCAGACCTACGAGCAGTACTTC.

The chain carries TRBV9 and TRBJ2-1, with TRBD2 matching 7 bases. Looked up from germline, CDR1 is SGDLS and CDR2 is YYNGEE. After removal of 4 bases from V and 11 bases from J, the junction contained 12 bases not matched to a gene. The CDR3 is made up of 14 amino acids. The CDR3, as DNA: TGTGCCAGCAGCCCAGTTGCGGGAGTTTTTAAGCAGTTCTTC. Its translation: CASSPVAGVFKQFF. The full variable domain, rest sourced from reference TRBV9 and TRBJ2-1, is DSGVTQTPKHLITATGQRVTLRCSPRSGDLSVYWYQQSLDQGLQFLIQYYNGEERAKGNILERFSAQQFPDLHSELNLSSLELGDSALYFCASSPVAGVFKQFFGPGTRLTVL.

This clonotype has ten or more counts. The junction departs from the called germline gene at one end, perhaps through a read error. The chain carries TRBV5-1 and TRBJ2-2; no definite D call. Germline assignment: CDR1 SGHRS and CDR2 YFSETQ. CDR3 length: 16 residues. CDR3 protein: CASRLGLGPNTGELFF. The CDR3 nucleotides are TGCGCCAGCAGATTGGGGTTAGGACCAAACACCGGGGAGCTGTTTTTT. Based on the CDR3 plus reference TRBV5-1 and TRBJ2-2, the full variable domain is KAGVTQTPRYLIKTRGQQVTLSCSPISGHRSVSWYQQTPGQGLQFLFEYFSETQRNKGNFPGRFSGRQFSNSRSEMNVSTLELGDSALYLCASRLGLGPNTGELFFGEGSRLTVL.

This clonotype was recorded at least ten times. The V and J genes are TRBV3-1 and TRBJ2-2; perhaps TRBD2 as D (6 bases). Per germline, CDR1 LGHDT and CDR2 YNNKEL (reference sequence). Between the trimmed V and J ends, which lost 6 bases and 3 bases, there was a span of 17 bases. The CDR3 totals 16 residues. The DNA of the CDR3 is TGTGCCAGCAGTCGGGCCGCGGGGACCGACACCGGGGAGCTGTTTTTT. This codes for CASSRAAGTDTGELFF. Full variable domain (rest looked up from reference TRBV3-1 and TRBJ2-2): DTAVSQTPKYLVTQMGNDKSIKCEQNLGHDTMYWYKQDSKKFLKIMFSYNNKELIINETVPNRFSPKSPDKAHLNLHINSLELGDSAVYFCASSRAAGTDTGELFFGEGSRLTVL.

The chain uses TRBV20-1 and TRBJ2-1, with a possible D match to TRBD2 (5 bases). This CDR3 comprises 21 residues. The germline CDR1 and CDR2 sequences are DFQATT and SNEGSKA (reference sequence). The V and J ends lost 7 bases and 0 bases respectively, with 34 bases between them. CDR3 bases: TGCAGTGGCAAGGAACGAAAAGTTGGGAGCAGCGTCCCTCCCTCCTACAATGAGCAGTTCTTC. Its translation is CSGKERKVGSSVPPSYNEQFF.

This clonotype was found many times. The chain recombines TRBV9 with TRBJ2-1; D ambiguous. The CDR3 spans 14 residues. The germline V gene encodes CDR1 SGDLS and CDR2 YYNGEE. V lost 2 bases, J lost 2 bases, and 8 bases lay in between. As DNA, the CDR3 is TGTGCCAGCAGCGTTGCTCCCACCTACAATGAGCAGTTCTTC. Amino acids: CASSVAPTYNEQFF.

The chain joins TRBV14 to TRBJ2-7, with TRBD2 matching 7 bases. J was trimmed by 4 bases and V by 2 bases; bases with no gene match: 8. Germline values: CDR1 SGHDN, CDR2 FVKESK. This CDR3 contains 15 residues. The CDR3 region is CASSQSISGDYEQYV. The DNA of the CDR3 is TGTGCCAGCAGCCAAAGTATCAGCGGGGATTACGAGCAGTACGTC.

The genes are TRBV21-1 and TRBJ2-7; TRBD1, as called in the table, went unchecked against the DNA. TRBV21-1 is marked as a pseudogene. The length of the CDR3 is 16 residues. Here the CDR3 reads CASTSIFSGGFHEQYV. The CDR3 coding sequence is TGTGCCAGCACCTCCATATTTTCTGGGGGCTTCCACGAGCAGTACGTC.

In this sample, this clonotype turned up many times. Compared with germline, one end of the junction differs, possibly owing to a read error. The gene calls are TRBV29-1 and TRBJ1-2; D is possibly TRBD1 (5 bases). The CDR3 consists of 14 residues. Germline CDR1 and CDR2: SQVTM and ANQGSEA. CDR3 sequence (DNA): TGCAGCGCTGAAGACAGTCCCCCTAACTATGGCTACACCTTC. This encodes CSAEDSPPNYGYTF.

The genes are TRBV11-2 and TRBJ1-1; D is undetermined. Trimming took 1 base from V and 1 from J, leaving 7 bases between them. The germline CDR1 and CDR2 sequences are SGHAT and FQNNGV. The CDR3 has 14 residues. In DNA form, the CDR3 reads TGTGCCAGCAGCTTAGGAACAGAGAACACTGAAGCTTTCTTT. Residues: CASSLGTENTEAFF.

This clonotype occurred many times. Here the CDR3 reads CASRRTGELFF. DNA for the CDR3: TGTGCCAGCAGACGCACCGGGGAGCTGTTTTTT. The J gene is TRBJ2-2, the V gene TRBV2; no definite D call. The CDR3 runs to 11 residues. CDR1 is SNHLY and CDR2 is FYNNEI in the germline V gene. The V end lost 6 bases, the J end lost 4 bases, and 3 bases lay between the germline ends.

This clonotype occurred a few times. The rearrangement uses TRBV2 and TRBJ2-1; D ambiguous. CDR1 is SNHLY and CDR2 is FYNNEI in the germline V gene. The germline V and J ends were trimmed by 8 bases and 8 bases, with 10 bases remaining between them. The length of the CDR3 is 11 residues. CDR3 sequence (DNA): TGTGCCAGCTCGGGTTGGGATGAGCAGTTCTTC. Protein product: CASSGWDEQFF.